This TCR beta chain was captured by sequencing in a study of identical twins (dated by TCRdb to 2016 to 2017). Study-level background: To test whether fetal clonotypes persist, the study used deep sequencing on TCR alpha and beta repertoires from monozygotic twins, unrelated adults of various ages, and cord blood. Replicate twin experiments were performed at different times using different library preparation protocols to rule out contamination.

Libraries were built with 5' RACE. The data were produced on an Illumina HiSeq 2000. Template switching introduced a universal primer binding site; the final cDNA contained a unique molecular identifier, enabling accurate counting of TCR cDNA molecules. Specific primers in the conserved constant-segment region were used to synthesize first-strand cDNA for TCR alpha and beta chains. To control for contamination, every cDNA library carried two barcodes: a SMART-Mk sample barcode plus Illumina barcodes. TruSeq adapter sequences and Illumina sample barcodes were added in two successive PCR steps. TCR alpha and beta cDNA libraries were sequenced on the Illumina HiSeq platform with custom primers. As for how the authors treated the data: Unique molecular identifiers were extracted from raw reads with MiGEC, and CDR3 positions were determined with MiXCR. For each individual, recombination models were inferred using an EM algorithm with the repgenHMM and IGoR tools. Shared clonotype analysis was performed with the tcR package in R, normalizing sharing by the product of cloneset sizes. To study raw recombination without the effects of thymic and clonal selection, out-of-frame nonproductive sequences were analyzed. TCRdb handled the public reads itself, with Q25 trimming in fastp and clone calling in MiXCR, and kept productive beta chains. Records with the same CDR3 protein are collapsed into one entry carrying the most frequent genes and DNA. The V and J calls and clone size come from TCRdb's table, not from the authors' own analysis. This sample holds approximately 590,000 distinct CDR3 sequences; 7.5% to 10% were observed only once. The ten most abundant clones make up around 3% of the sample.

Every donor in the study was a healthy Caucasian. The twin cohort consisted of three pairs of female monozygotic twins, all aged roughly 18 to 30 years. Peripheral blood mononuclear cells were used as the source from which RNA for TCR libraries was isolated. With respect to this clonotype: The antigen it binds to is not known. No much larger clone is present one base from it, and per-base qualities are unavailable.

General study outcomes and caveats: Abundant cord blood beta clonotypes had fewer insertions, young adult naive repertoires showed a similar but weaker trend, and memory repertoires showed no such trend. Out-of-frame TCR alpha sharing in monozygotic twins was systematically underestimated by recombination models, whereas sharing between unrelated individuals was in agreement with the recombination models. The excess sharing between twins in beta out-of-frame sequences was weaker because fewer shared sequences reduced the signal-to-noise ratio. Out-of-frame TCR alpha sequences shared between twins showed an excess of low generation-probability sequences compared with coincidental sharing between unrelated individuals. Because the same donors could not be followed over many years, the conclusions relied on cross-sectional statistical analysis. Zero-insertion analyses could be partly confounded by invariant T cells such as MAIT and iNKT, although diverse VJ usage argued against such confounding for most clonotypes.

The CDR3 starts with the cysteine, ends with the phenylalanine, and has 14 residues. The CDR3 DNA has 42 bases and is translated from base 1. The V and J ends are trimmed by 3 bases and 2 bases, leaving 10 bases between them. Reading the germline V gene (reference sequence) gives CDR1 SEHNR and CDR2 FQNEAQ. These data also featured in a second study, about yellow fever vaccine responses in identical twins. The second paper states: According to the authors, the vaccine-induced T cell response in identical twins seemed to be partly convergent and partly specific to each individual. In the study, vaccine-responding T cell clones were precisely tracked in identical twins.

The receptor was derived from a woman in her late teens or twenties in good health. The sequence links TRBV7-9 to TRBJ1-1, and TRBD1 may be the D gene, going by 6 matching bases. The specimen sequenced was PBMCs. In nucleotides, the sequence is TGTGCCAGCAGCTTTACAGGGCCCAACACTGAAGCTTTCTTT. This yields the protein CASSFTGPNTEAFF.